This T cell receptor beta chain came from a study of shared clonotypes between healthy human individuals (dated by TCRdb to the early 2020s). For the study in its entirety: The cohort comprised a couple of women and a few men aged 18 to 49 years. For each donor, three plates each were used for CD4 naive and CD4 memory, two plates were used for CD8 naive, and one plate was used for CD8 memory. To estimate repertoire size and how much clonotype sharing occurs between individuals, the study deeply sequenced the blood TCR repertoires of roughly 5 healthy adults. Per donor, leukapheresis produced somewhere between about 0.94 and 8.9 billion PBMCs. To increase sequencing depth and limit assay-specific biases, different laboratories used diverse techniques to prepare libraries and sequence TCR repertoires.

Spanning cysteine to phenylalanine, the CDR3 consists of 18 amino acids. Of all the DNA, just the CDR3 is kept, 54 bases in frame from base 1. The germline V gene yields SGHRS for CDR1 and YFSETQ for CDR2. Trimming takes 5 bases off V and 0 bases off J; junction bases not matched to a gene: 7. With regard to this clone: The clone's antigen remains unknown. The sample holds no much larger clone one base away, and base qualities are not on file.

Using the deep immunoSEQ assay, TCR CDR3 regions were amplified from genomic DNA by multiplex PCR. Genomic DNA extracted from each cell subset was distributed evenly over all wells of several immunoSEQ 96-well plates, and each plate served as one replicate. Each replicate PCR for sorted subsets received 150 to 250 ng genomic DNA, equal to 28,000 or so T cell genomes. Purified libraries were measured with a Qubit 3.0 fluorometer, size-checked on a Bioanalyzer 2100, and measured again with the KAPA Library Quantification kit. Every immunoSEQ 96-well plate was sequenced on a dedicated single-read 150-cycle Illumina NextSeq 550 flow cell. The study's processing was this. Because the immunoSEQ output held only junctional sequences and lacked quality scores, the filtering could not match the filtering applied to full-length reads. To assign V/J genes and CDR3, sequences were annotated using PyIR, a Python wrapper for IgBLAST v1.9, with IMGT germline references. Any read was removed if the V/J assignment was weak (E-value above 1e-6), the CDR3 was missing, or the read contained stop codons, out-of-frame junctions, or ambiguous translated residues. V3J clonotypes were defined as sequences sharing the same inferred V gene, J gene, and CDR3 amino acid sequence. The percentage overlap between two repertoires was calculated by dividing the number of shared unique clonotypes by the size of the smaller repertoire. Repertoire richness was assessed with RTK rarefaction, the Chao1 estimator, and Recon v2.1 estimates of unobserved clonotypes. Generation probabilities for all TCRbeta clonotypes obtained by the gDNA method from a few donors were computed using OLGA. Not all clones reach the TCRdb copy of this immuneACCESS table, which keeps in-frame sequences only. Checked studies attribute under half of the gap to unresolved V genes and leave the rest unexplained. The V and J calls and clone size were taken over from that table, and D and trimming were inferred from the DNA. This sample is represented by 1,400,000 or so clones; approximately 98.5% of them were singletons. The ten largest clonotypes hold 0.36% of the sample.

The donors were healthy, HIV-negative adults with no recently reported acute infections or vaccinations. Every donor was a Caucasian adult residing in Nashville, Tennessee, USA. Magnetic negative selection was used to enrich CD4+ T cells, after which naive cells were positively selected on CD45RA and the negative fraction became the memory subset. Blood was collected by leukapheresis, and PBMCs were isolated by Ficoll-Histopaque density gradient centrifugation and then cryopreserved in liquid nitrogen vapor phase. Purity and quantity of every magnetically sorted T cell population were checked by analytical flow cytometry. From each sorted fraction, genomic DNA was isolated and quantified by UV absorbance on a Nanodrop 2000c. Results and caveats for the whole study, not just this receptor: Compared with non-shared clonotypes, the clonotypes found in all four sorted-subset donors had higher generation probabilities. Pairwise subsampling led to the expectation that sequencing depth would affect the degree of clonotype sharing among donors. The small number of donors limited the genetic and exposure-history diversity represented. Naive subsets generally had larger estimated clonotype richness than memory subsets did. Roughly 5.2% of naive CD4, 3.5% of naive CD8, 2.3% of memory CD4, and about 0.4% of memory CD8 clonotypes were shared across several donors. Sampling was restricted to blood, and TCR repertoires in tissues likely differ from the TCR repertoires found in blood. Rarefaction of sorted-subset datasets indicated incomplete sequencing despite the large sequencing depth.

This clonotype was sampled from a man between 25 and 39 years old in good health. Material for sequencing was naive CD4+ T cells sorted from blood. In the paper's terms, the cell subset or site label means: CD45RA+ positively selected. The sequence joins TRBV5-1 to TRBJ2-1; 14 of the junction bases match TRBD2. Here the CDR3 is given as CASSERLAGGHSYNEQFF. The DNA reads TGCGCCAGCAGTGAGAGACTAGCGGGAGGGCACTCCTACAATGAGCAGTTCTTC.